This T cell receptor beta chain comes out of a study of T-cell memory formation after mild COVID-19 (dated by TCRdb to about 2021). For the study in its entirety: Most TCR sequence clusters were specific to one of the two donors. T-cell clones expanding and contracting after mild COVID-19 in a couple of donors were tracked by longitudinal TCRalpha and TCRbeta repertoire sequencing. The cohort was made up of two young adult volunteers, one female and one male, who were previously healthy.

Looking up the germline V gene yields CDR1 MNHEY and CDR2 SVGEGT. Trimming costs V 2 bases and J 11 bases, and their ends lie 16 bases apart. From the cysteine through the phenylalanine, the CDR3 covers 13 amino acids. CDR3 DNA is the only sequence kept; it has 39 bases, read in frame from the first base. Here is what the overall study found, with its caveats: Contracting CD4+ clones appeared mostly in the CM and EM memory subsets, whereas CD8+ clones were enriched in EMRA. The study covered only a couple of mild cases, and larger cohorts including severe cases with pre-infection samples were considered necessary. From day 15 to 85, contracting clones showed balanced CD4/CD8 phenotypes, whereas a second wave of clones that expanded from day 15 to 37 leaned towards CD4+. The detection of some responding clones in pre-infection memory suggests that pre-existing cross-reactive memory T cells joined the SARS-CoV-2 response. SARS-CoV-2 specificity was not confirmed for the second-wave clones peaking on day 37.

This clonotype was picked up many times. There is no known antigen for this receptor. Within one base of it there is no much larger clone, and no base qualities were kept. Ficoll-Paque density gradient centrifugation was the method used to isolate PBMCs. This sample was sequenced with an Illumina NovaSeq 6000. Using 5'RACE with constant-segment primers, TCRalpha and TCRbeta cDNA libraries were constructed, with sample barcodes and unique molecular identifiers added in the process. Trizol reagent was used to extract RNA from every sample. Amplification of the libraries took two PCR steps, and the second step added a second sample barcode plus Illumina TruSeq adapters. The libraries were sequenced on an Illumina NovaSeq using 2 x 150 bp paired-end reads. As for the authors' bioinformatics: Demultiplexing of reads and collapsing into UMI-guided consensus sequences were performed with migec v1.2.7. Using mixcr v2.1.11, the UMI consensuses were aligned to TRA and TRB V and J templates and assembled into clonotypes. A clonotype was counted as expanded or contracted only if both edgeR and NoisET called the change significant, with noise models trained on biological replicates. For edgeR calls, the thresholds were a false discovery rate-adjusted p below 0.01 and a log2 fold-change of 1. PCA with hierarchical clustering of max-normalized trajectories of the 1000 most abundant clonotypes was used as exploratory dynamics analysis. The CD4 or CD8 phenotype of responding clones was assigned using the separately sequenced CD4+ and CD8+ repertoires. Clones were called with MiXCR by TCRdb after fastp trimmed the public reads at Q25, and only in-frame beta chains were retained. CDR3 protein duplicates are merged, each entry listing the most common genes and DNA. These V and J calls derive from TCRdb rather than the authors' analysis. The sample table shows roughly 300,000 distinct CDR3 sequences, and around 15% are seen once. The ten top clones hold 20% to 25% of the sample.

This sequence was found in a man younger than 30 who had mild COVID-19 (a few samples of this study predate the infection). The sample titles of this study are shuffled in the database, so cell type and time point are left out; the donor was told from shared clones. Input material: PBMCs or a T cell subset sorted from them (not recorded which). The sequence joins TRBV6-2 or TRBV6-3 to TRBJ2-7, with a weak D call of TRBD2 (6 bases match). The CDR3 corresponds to CASSYGGTATEYF. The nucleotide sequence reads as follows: TGTGCCAGCAGTTACGGGGGGACTGCGACGGAGTACTTC.